This T cell receptor beta chain is drawn from a study of CD8+ T cells in alopecia areata. Study context: Treated patients were given 5 to 10 mg oral tofacitinib twice daily.

Trimming pared 3 bases from V and 2 bases from J, leaving 14 bases between. In germline, CDR1 is SGDLS, CDR2 YYNGEE. This CDR3 comprises 15 residues. Treatment meaning: oral pan-JAK inhibitor, 5-10 mg twice daily. The sequencing template was cDNA reverse transcribed from extracted RNA. Here immunoSEQ multiplex PCR was the method, and the copy in TCRdb shows in-frame clones only, minus some. This repertoire shows 110,000 to 150,000 clones, 50% to 65% found once; its top ten account for roughly 15%. Source: CD8+ T cells sorted from blood, taken at week 4, from a patient treated with tofacitinib. V usage is TRBV9 and J usage is TRBJ2-5; a weak D match, TRBD2 (6 bases). This TCR derives from a human donor with alopecia areata. CDR3 bases: TGTGCCAGCAGCGCCCGGAAGAGCGGGCAAGAGACCCAGTACTTC. This encodes CASSARKSGQETQYF.